This T cell receptor (beta chain) stems from a study of post-analysis software for immune sequencing data. General observations from the study: Batch-matched samples strongly co-clustered by F measure. In patients, TRBV5-6, TRBV5-1 and TRBV20-1 belonged to four or five TRBV segments found more frequently than in controls. Significantly decreased normalized Chao1 diversity was recorded for multiple sclerosis patients relative to controls.

Germline CDR1 is LGHDT and CDR2 is YNNKEL (reference sequence). The V gene end was trimmed by 4 bases and the J gene end by 2 bases; junction bases not matched to a gene: 5. CDR3 length equals 16 residues. Unique molecular identifiers tagged the TCR beta cDNA libraries. T cells numbering 1 to 10 million gave rise to roughly 0.5 million cDNA molecules. TCRdb independently ran MiXCR on the PCR reads; one entry per CDR3 protein. The table lists around 440,000 distinct CDR3 sequences, roughly 45% of them singletons. Points on this clonotype: The target antigen is unknown.

The gene calls are TRBV3-1 and TRBJ2-1, with 10 bases that match TRBD2. Source material: blood. The TCR was taken from a girl aged 10 to 17 with multiple sclerosis. The chain's CDR3 is CASSRSGRLAYNEQFF. The CDR3 region has the DNA TGTGCCAGCAGCCGTAGCGGGAGGTTGGCCTACAATGAGCAGTTCTTC.